Below, 5 T cell receptor beta chains from the same sample are listed, as sequenced in a study of blood T cell repertoires in COVID-19. The assay was immunoSEQ multiplex PCR, and TCRdb's table has in-frame clones only and misses some. The sample has 150,000 to 200,000 clones, approximately 89% seen once. The sample was peripheral blood. Receptors originate from a man in his 70s with acute or convalescent COVID-19.

Remarks on this clone: Other nucleotide sequences in the sample specify the same CDR3. The rearrangement links TRBV12-3 or TRBV12-4 to TRBJ1-1; the D gene is possibly TRBD1 (5 bases). Deletions cut 6 bases from V and 5 bases from J, with 13 bases between. This CDR3 has 13 residues. CDR3 bases: TGTGCCAGCAGCTATGGGGGGAATACTGAAGCTTTCTTT. It specifies CASSYGGNTEAFF.

The rearrangement joins TRBV13 to TRBJ1-2; D gene uncertain. The CDR3 is 12 residues long. Trimming took off 5 bases at V and 5 bases at J, with 9 bases between the two ends. The germline V gene has CDR1 PRHDT and CDR2 FYEKMQ (reference sequence). As DNA, the CDR3 is TGTGCCAGCAGCGACGACAAGTATGGCTACACCTTC. This sequence encodes CASSDDKYGYTF.

This clone has only a few counts. The V gene is TRBV7-3, the J gene TRBJ2-1; possible D gene TRBD2, 6 bases. This CDR3 comprises 14 residues. V lost 6 bases to trimming and J lost 4 bases, with 13 bases between them. CDR1 and CDR2 from the germline V gene are SGHTA and FQGTGA. The DNA of the CDR3 is TGTGCCAGCAGGCATTCGGGAGAGTACAATGAGCAGTTCTTC. Translation: CASRHSGEYNEQFF.

This chain uses TRBV27 with TRBJ1-2; TRBD1 matches 10 bases. Trimming took 10 bases from V and 6 from J; bases not matched to a gene: 20. There are 17 residues in the CDR3. Per the germline V gene, CDR1 is MNHEY and CDR2 is SMNVEV (reference sequence). The CDR3, as DNA: TGTGCCACTATCGGGGACAGGGGAGAGTTAGATGGGGATGGCTACACCTTC. As protein: CATIGDRGELDGDGYTF.

V and J are TRBV3-1 (or the pseudogene TRBV3-2) and TRBJ2-1; 10 positions match TRBD2. The CDR3 length is 16 residues. J was trimmed by 0 bases and V by 6 bases; bases with no gene match: 5. Germline V lookup: CDR1 LGHDT, CDR2 YNNKEL (reference sequence). The CDR3 DNA follows: TGTGCCAGCAGGAGTGGACTAGCGGCCTCCTACAATGAGCAGTTCTTC. It encodes CASRSGLAASYNEQFF.